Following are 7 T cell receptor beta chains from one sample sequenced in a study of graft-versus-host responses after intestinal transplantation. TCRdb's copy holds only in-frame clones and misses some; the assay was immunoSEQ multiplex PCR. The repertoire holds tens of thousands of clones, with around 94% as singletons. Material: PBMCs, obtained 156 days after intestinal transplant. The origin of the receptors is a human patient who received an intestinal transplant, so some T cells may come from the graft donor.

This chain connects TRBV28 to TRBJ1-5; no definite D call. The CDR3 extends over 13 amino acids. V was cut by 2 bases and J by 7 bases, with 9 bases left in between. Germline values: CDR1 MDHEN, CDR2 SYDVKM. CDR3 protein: CASSLRGPQPQHF. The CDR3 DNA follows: TGTGCCAGCAGTTTACGGGGTCCGCAGCCCCAGCATTTT.

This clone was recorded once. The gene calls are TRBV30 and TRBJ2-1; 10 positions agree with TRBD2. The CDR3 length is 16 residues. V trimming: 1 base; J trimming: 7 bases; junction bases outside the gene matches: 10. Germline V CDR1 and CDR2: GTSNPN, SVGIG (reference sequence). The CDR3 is CAWSEVAGGQLNEQFF. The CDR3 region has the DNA TGTGCCTGGAGTGAAGTAGCGGGGGGACAACTAAATGAGCAGTTCTTC. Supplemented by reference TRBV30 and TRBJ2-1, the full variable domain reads SQTIHQWPATLVQPVGSPLSLECTVEGTSNPNLYWYRQAAGRGLQLLFYSVGIGQISSEVPQNLSASRPQDRQFILSSKKLLLSDSGFYLCAWSEVAGGQLNEQFFGPGTRLTVL.

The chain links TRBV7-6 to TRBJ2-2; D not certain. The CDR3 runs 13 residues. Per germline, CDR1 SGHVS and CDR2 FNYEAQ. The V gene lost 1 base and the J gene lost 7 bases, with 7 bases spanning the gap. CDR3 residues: CASSLEGDGELFF. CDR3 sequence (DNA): TGTGCCAGCAGCTTAGAGGGTGACGGGGAGCTGTTTTTT.

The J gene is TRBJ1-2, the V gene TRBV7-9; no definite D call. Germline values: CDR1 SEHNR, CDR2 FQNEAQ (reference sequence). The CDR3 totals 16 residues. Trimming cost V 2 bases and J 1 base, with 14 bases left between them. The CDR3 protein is CASSLLEQQSNYGYTF. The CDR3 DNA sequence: TGTGCCAGCAGCTTACTAGAACAGCAGAGTAACTATGGCTACACCTTC. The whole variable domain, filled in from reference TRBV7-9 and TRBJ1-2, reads DTGVSQNPRHKITKRGQNVTFRCDPISEHNRLYWYRQTLGQGPEFLTYFQNEAQLEKSRLLSDRFSAERPKGSFSTLEIQRTEQGDSAMYLCASSLLEQQSNYGYTFGSGTRLTVV.

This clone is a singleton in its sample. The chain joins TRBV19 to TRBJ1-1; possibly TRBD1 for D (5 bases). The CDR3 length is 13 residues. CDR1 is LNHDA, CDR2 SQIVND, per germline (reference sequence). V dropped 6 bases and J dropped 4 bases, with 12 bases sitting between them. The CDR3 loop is CASSMGEATEAFF. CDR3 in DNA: TGTGCCAGTAGCATGGGGGAGGCCACTGAAGCTTTCTTT.

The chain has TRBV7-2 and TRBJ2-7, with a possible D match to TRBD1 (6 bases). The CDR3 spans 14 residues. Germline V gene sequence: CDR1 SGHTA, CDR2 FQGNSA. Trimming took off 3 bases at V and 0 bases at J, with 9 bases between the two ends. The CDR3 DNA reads TGTGCCAGCAGCTTTCACAGGGCCTCCTACGAGCAGTACTTC. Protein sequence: CASSFHRASYEQYF.

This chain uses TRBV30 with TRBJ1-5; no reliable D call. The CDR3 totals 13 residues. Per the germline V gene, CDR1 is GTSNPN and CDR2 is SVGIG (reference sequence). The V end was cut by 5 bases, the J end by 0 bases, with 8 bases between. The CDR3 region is CAWGKNSNQPQHF. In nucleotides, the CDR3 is TGTGCCTGGGGCAAGAATAGCAATCAGCCCCAGCATTTT.